Below are 30 T cell receptor beta chains sequenced from a single sample in a study of CD8 T cell repertoires and HIV-1 epitope variants. Using immunoSEQ multiplex PCR, the repertoire was profiled, and TCRdb retains in-frame clones only, with some absent. The sample yields thousands of clones, about 67% seen once. The antigens these receptors bind are not known. The sample comprised cultured CD8+ T cells derived from PBMCs. The receptors originated from a male donor with HIV.

This clone qualifies as medium-sized. The rearrangement uses TRBV28 and TRBJ2-5; TRBD1 agrees at 8 bases. V was pared by 4 bases and J by 1 base, with 5 bases of the junction left unmatched. Germline V lookup: CDR1 MDHEN, CDR2 SYDVKM. CDR3 length equals 15 residues. CDR3 coding DNA: TGTGCCAGCAGTTCCCCGGACAGGGCCCAAGAGACCCAGTACTTC. This translates into CASSSPDRAQETQYF.

This clone came up a few times. This chain links TRBV10-3 with TRBJ2-7; TRBD2 matches 8 bases. This CDR3 spans 11 amino acids. The germline gives CDR1 ENHRY, CDR2 SYGVKD. The trim removed 10 bases at V and 6 bases at J, leaving 5 bases unmatched. CDR3 bases: TGTGCCACCTCCGCGGGGGGCGAGCAGTACTTC. Protein: CATSAGGEQYF.

The J gene is TRBJ1-5, the V gene TRBV5-5, with TRBD1 identical over 8 bases. The V segment lost 2 bases and the J segment 5 bases; nucleotides outside the gene matches: 3. The CDR3 extends over 14 amino acids. Germline CDR1 reads SGHKS; CDR2 reads YYEKEE (reference sequence). In nucleotides, the CDR3 is TGTGCCAGCAGCTTCCAGGGGGCTGATCAGCCCCAGCATTTT. Protein: CASSFQGADQPQHF.

This chain links TRBV5-5 with TRBJ1-1; 10 bases are a match to TRBD1. The CDR3 is 14 amino acids. Unmatched junction bases numbered 0, after V lost 0 bases and J lost 4 bases. CDR1 and CDR2 (germline): SGHKS, YYEKEE (reference sequence). CDR3 sequence: CASSLGTGGTEAFF. CDR3 bases: TGTGCCAGCAGCTTGGGGACAGGGGGCACTGAAGCTTTCTTT.

This clone was counted between two and nine times. The gene calls are TRBV9 and TRBJ2-3; 8 bases line up with TRBD2. Germline V gene sequence: CDR1 SGDLS, CDR2 YYNGEE. This CDR3 has 16 residues. V was clipped by 4 bases and J by 5 bases; unmatched bases: 12. The CDR3 region is CASSPLAGPVGDTQYF. The CDR3 nucleotides are TGTGCCAGCAGCCCTTTAGCGGGGCCTGTCGGAGATACGCAGTATTTT.

The chain links TRBV5-6 to TRBJ1-5, with D perhaps matching TRBD1 (6 bases). The germline CDR1 and CDR2 sequences are SGHDT and YYEEEE. The CDR3 consists of 12 residues. V was shortened by 4 bases and J by 15 bases, with 17 bases between the two germline ends. CDR3 loop: CASSLGDTLPHF. The CDR3 DNA follows: TGTGCCAGCAGCCTAGGGGACACCCTGCCGCATTTT.

This clone was observed a few times. The CDR3 here is CASSYTGGSGANVLTF. The CDR3 coding sequence is TGTGCCAGCAGTTACACAGGGGGCTCTGGGGCCAACGTCCTGACTTTC. This rearrangement joins TRBV6-5 to TRBJ2-6; TRBD1 aligns across 8 bases. V was pared by 2 bases and J by 0 bases, with 0 bases of the junction left unmatched. The CDR3 length is 16 residues. The germline gives CDR1 MNHEY, CDR2 SVGAGI.

The chain employs TRBV2 and TRBJ1-1; unclear D gene. The CDR3 consists of 12 residues. Germline V gives CDR1 SNHLY, CDR2 FYNNEI. The V end was cut by 1 base, the J end by 4 bases, with 4 bases between. The DNA of the CDR3 is TGTGCCAGCAGTGAAGGGGGCACTGAAGCTTTCTTT. Encoded protein: CASSEGGTEAFF.

The chain carries TRBV7-1 and TRBJ2-1; maybe TRBD1 (9 bases). TRBV7-1 is placed among ORFs of uncertain function. V was pared by 4 bases and J by 0 bases, with 13 bases between. CDR3 length equals 16 residues. The CDR3 region is CASSLAGQGSYNEQFF. CDR3 bases: TGTGCCAGCAGCTTAGCGGGACAGGGCTCCTACAATGAGCAGTTCTTC.

The chain joins TRBV19 to TRBJ2-7; TRBD1 matches at 9 bases. V lost 5 bases, J lost 3 bases, and 5 bases stayed unmatched. Germline-derived CDR1 and CDR2 are LNHDA and SQIVND (reference sequence). The CDR3 is made up of 14 amino acids. CDR3 sequence: CASSPGTGNYEQYF. CDR3 bases: TGTGCCAGTAGTCCCGGGACAGGGAACTACGAGCAGTACTTC.

This chain joins TRBV30 and TRBJ2-1; 8 positions match TRBD2. There are 14 residues in the CDR3. Per germline, CDR1 GTSNPN and CDR2 SVGIG (reference sequence). The junction had 12 bases not matched to a gene; V was cut back by 5 bases and J by 9 bases. CDR3: CAWEHPGGPGEQFF. CDR3 coding DNA: TGTGCCTGGGAGCACCCGGGGGGGCCGGGTGAGCAGTTCTTC. The whole variable domain, remainder taken from reference TRBV30 and TRBJ2-1, is SQTIHQWPATLVQPVGSPLSLECTVEGTSNPNLYWYRQAAGRGLQLLFYSVGIGQISSEVPQNLSASRPQDRQFILSSKKLLLSDSGFYLCAWEHPGGPGEQFFGPGTRLTVL.

The chain carries TRBV7-9 and TRBJ2-1; the D call may be TRBD1 or TRBD2 (5 bases each). Germline CDR1 and CDR2: SEHNR and FQNEAQ (reference sequence). V gave up 1 base and J gave up 8 bases, with 21 bases separating them. This CDR3 has 17 residues. CDR3 in amino acids: CASSLGDPGPPPYEQFF. CDR3 DNA sequence: TGTGCCAGCAGCTTAGGGGATCCGGGACCCCCTCCGTATGAGCAGTTCTTC.

The chain couples TRBV4-2 to TRBJ1-2; a possible D gene is TRBD1 (6 bases). Germline V gives CDR1 LGHNA, CDR2 YNFKEQ. V lost 1 base to trimming and J lost 5 bases, with 11 bases between them. The CDR3 spans 14 residues. The CDR3 spells CASSQARQVYGYTF. The CDR3, as DNA: TGTGCCAGCAGCCAAGCTCGACAGGTATATGGCTACACCTTC.

J is TRBJ2-2 and V is TRBV5-1; tentatively, D is TRBD2 (6 bases). This CDR3 is built from 13 residues. Between the trimmed V and J ends, which lost 7 bases and 3 bases, there was a span of 10 bases. Germline V CDR1 and CDR2: SGHRS, YFSETQ. CDR3 DNA: TGCGCCAGCCAGTGGGGGGACACCGGGGAGCTGTTTTTT. Translating gives CASQWGDTGELFF.

The chain recombines TRBV14 with TRBJ1-1, with 8 positions matching TRBD1. The CDR3 has 14 residues. The junction had 5 bases not matched to a gene; V was cut back by 2 bases and J by 6 bases. Per germline, CDR1 SGHDN and CDR2 FVKESK. CDR3 loop: CASSQRLQGAEAFF. The CDR3 DNA follows: TGTGCCAGCAGCCAAAGACTACAGGGGGCTGAAGCTTTCTTT.

This chain uses TRBV7-2 with TRBJ2-7; D perhaps matches TRBD2 (6 bases). The germline V and J ends were trimmed by 2 bases and 6 bases, with 8 bases remaining between them. The length of the CDR3 is 12 residues. From germline, CDR1 is SGHTA and CDR2 FQGNSA. Written as DNA, the CDR3 is TGTGCCAGCAGCTTACGAGCGGGCGAGCAGTACTTC. Amino acid sequence: CASSLRAGEQYF.

The CDR3 DNA reads as TGCGCCAGCAGCTTGAACAGGGAGGCCCTTGAAGCTTTCTTT. Translating gives CASSLNREALEAFF. V gene TRBV5-1 combines with J gene TRBJ1-1; the D gene is possibly TRBD1 (6 bases). The germline CDR1 and CDR2 sequences are SGHRS and YFSETQ. The CDR3 sequence is 14 residues long. With 1 base removed from V and 7 bases from J, the gap between germline ends came to 14 bases.

This chain links TRBV19 with TRBJ2-1; 9 nucleotides agree with TRBD2. The CDR3 spans 15 residues. Germline assignment: CDR1 LNHDA and CDR2 SQIVND (reference sequence). The trim removed 1 base at V and 10 bases at J, leaving 8 bases unmatched. The CDR3 sequence: CASSIARLAVGEQFF. The CDR3 DNA sequence: TGTGCCAGTAGTATAGCCAGACTAGCGGTGGGGGAGCAGTTCTTC.

The rearrangement joins TRBV7-2 to TRBJ2-1; TRBD1 matches at 10 bases. Looked up from germline, CDR1 is SGHTA and CDR2 is FQGNSA. Germline trimming cut 6 bases from V and 6 bases from J; bases unmatched to any gene: 8. This CDR3 contains 15 residues. The CDR3 DNA is TGTGCCAGCAGTTGGGACAGGGGCTATGGCAATGAGCAGTTCTTC. It codes for CASSWDRGYGNEQFF.

The chain joins TRBV7-6 to TRBJ2-7; tentatively, D is TRBD2 (5 bases). The CDR3 runs to 14 residues. Per the germline V gene, CDR1 is SGHVS and CDR2 is FNYEAQ. The V gene lost 4 bases and the J gene lost 2 bases, with 12 bases spanning the gap. In DNA form, the CDR3 reads TGTGCCAGCAGCTCTAGCCCCGTAACCTACGAGCAGTACTTC. Protein: CASSSSPVTYEQYF. The whole variable domain, remainder taken from reference TRBV7-6 and TRBJ2-7, is GAGVSQSPRYKVTKRGQDVALRCDPISGHVSLYWYRQALGQGPEFLTYFNYEAQQDKSGLPNDRFSAERPEGSISTLTIQRTEQRDSAMYRCASSSSPVTYEQYFGPGTRLTVT.

The genes are TRBV7-9 and TRBJ1-4; 9 bases agree with TRBD1. V trimming: 5 bases; J trimming: 1 base; junction bases outside the gene matches: 8. CDR1 SEHNR and CDR2 FQNEAQ come from the germline V gene (reference sequence). The CDR3 runs 17 residues. DNA of the CDR3: TGTGCCAGCAGCCCCGGGACAGGGATCGTAACTAATGAAAAACTGTTTTTT. It is translated as CASSPGTGIVTNEKLFF.

This clone was seen just once. The rearrangement joins TRBV7-9 to TRBJ2-5; D perhaps matches TRBD1 (6 bases). The CDR3 runs to 11 residues. Trimming shortened V by 5 bases and J by 12 bases, and 13 bases separated the two germline ends. Germline CDR1 reads SEHNR; CDR2 reads FQNEAQ (reference sequence). CDR3 bases: TGTGCCAGCAGCAACGACAGGCAGGAGTACTTC. This encodes CASSNDRQEYF. Full variable domain (remainder filled in from reference TRBV7-9 and TRBJ2-5): DTGVSQNPRHKITKRGQNVTFRCDPISEHNRLYWYRQTLGQGPEFLTYFQNEAQLEKSRLLSDRFSAERPKGSFSTLEIQRTEQGDSAMYLCASSNDRQEYFGPGTRLLVL.

The rearrangement uses TRBV9 and TRBJ2-3; the D gene is possibly TRBD1 (6 bases). The CDR3 length is 12 residues. Germline CDR1 reads SGDLS; CDR2 reads YYNGEE. V shed 6 bases and J shed 14 bases, with 19 bases lying between them. The CDR3, as DNA: TGTGCCAGCACCCTAATTAACCCAGGGGCGTATTTT. As protein: CASTLINPGAYF.

The chain recombines TRBV29-1 with TRBJ2-1, with 14 bases aligning to TRBD2. The CDR3 has 18 residues. Per the germline V gene, CDR1 is SQVTM and CDR2 is ANQGSEA. Trimming cost V 3 bases and J 3 bases; bases outside gene matches: 10. The CDR3 region has the DNA TGCAGCGTTGAGTTTTTGTGGGGACTAGCGGGGGACTACAATGAGCAGTTCTTC. This encodes CSVEFLWGLAGDYNEQFF.

The CDR3 bases are TGTGCCAGCAGCCAAGAGCATTCCGGGACAGGACTGTCCTACGAGCAGTACTTC. Residues: CASSQEHSGTGLSYEQYF. The chain employs TRBV4-2 and TRBJ2-7; the match to TRBD1 covers 8 bases. The CDR3 is 18 residues long. V dropped 0 bases and J dropped 1; count of bases not matched to a gene: 11. CDR1 LGHNA and CDR2 YNFKEQ come from the germline V gene.

This clone was observed a few times. V gene TRBV2 combines with J gene TRBJ2-5; D may be TRBD1 (6 bases). This CDR3 has 15 amino acids. Germline V gene data show CDR1 as SNHLY and CDR2 as FYNNEI. The ends were cut back, 3 bases at V and 7 bases at J, with 18 bases in the middle. CDR3 sequence: CASSDPDSAWGTQYF. As DNA, the CDR3 is TGTGCCAGCAGTGATCCGGACAGCGCTTGGGGGACCCAGTACTTC.

V usage is TRBV2 and J usage is TRBJ2-7; no clear D gene. This CDR3 spans 15 amino acids. From germline, CDR1 is SNHLY and CDR2 FYNNEI. V dropped 1 base and J dropped 5 bases, with 15 bases sitting between them. The CDR3 loop is CASSEDVGDFHEQYF. Here the CDR3 DNA reads TGTGCCAGCAGTGAAGATGTTGGCGACTTTCACGAGCAGTACTTC.

This clone was seen a few times. The chain is built from TRBV28 and TRBJ2-7, with 7 bases that match TRBD1. Trimming took 5 bases from V and 3 from J; bases not matched to a gene: 7. The germline CDR1 and CDR2 sequences are MDHEN and SYDVKM. The CDR3 loop spans 14 amino acids. The CDR3 nucleotides read TGTGCCAGCAGTCGCCCGACAGGGAACTACGAGCAGTACTTC. Amino acid sequence: CASSRPTGNYEQYF.

The chain recombines TRBV6-4 with TRBJ1-2; D remains unclear. This CDR3 is built from 11 residues. Germline loops: CDR1 MRHNA, CDR2 SNTAGT. V lost 3 bases to trimming and J lost 7 bases, with 6 bases between them. The CDR3 DNA reads TGTGCCAGCAGTGATCTAGGTGGCTACACCTTC. This sequence encodes CASSDLGGYTF.

The chain carries TRBV7-7 and TRBJ2-5; TRBD1 is a possible D gene (6 bases). Germline-derived CDR1 and CDR2 are SSHAT and FNYEAQ (reference sequence). The CDR3 consists of 15 residues. Trimming took 3 bases from V and 2 from J, leaving 13 bases between them. For the CDR3, the DNA is TGTGCCAGCAGCTTTGATGTGGGGGCACAAGAGACCCAGTACTTC. It is translated as CASSFDVGAQETQYF.